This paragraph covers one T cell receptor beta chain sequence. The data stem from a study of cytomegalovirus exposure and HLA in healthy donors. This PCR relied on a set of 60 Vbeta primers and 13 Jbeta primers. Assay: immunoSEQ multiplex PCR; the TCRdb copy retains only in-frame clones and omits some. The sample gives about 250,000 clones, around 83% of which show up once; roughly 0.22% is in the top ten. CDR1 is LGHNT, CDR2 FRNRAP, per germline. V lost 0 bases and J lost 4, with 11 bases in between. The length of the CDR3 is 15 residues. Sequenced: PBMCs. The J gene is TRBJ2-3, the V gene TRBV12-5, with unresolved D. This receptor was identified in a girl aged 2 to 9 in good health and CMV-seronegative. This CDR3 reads CASGLVLRIADTQYF. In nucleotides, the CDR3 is TGTGCTAGTGGTTTGGTTTTGAGGATCGCAGATACGCAGTATTTT.